This passage covers 8 T cell receptor beta chains from one sample sequenced in a study of T cell changes during pregnancy in multiple sclerosis. The table came from immunoSEQ multiplex PCR; TCRdb's copy has only in-frame clones and leaves some out. The table shows about 41,000 clones, with nearly 90% occurring only once. Sequencing was performed on CD4+ T cells from peripheral blood mononuclear cells, taken in the first trimester of pregnancy. These receptors came from a female donor with multiple sclerosis, enrolled in a pregnancy study.

The chain has TRBV6-1 and TRBJ1-1, with TRBD1 identical over 9 bases. The CDR3 length is 15 residues. Germline V gene data show CDR1 as MNHNS and CDR2 as SASEGT. After removal of 5 bases from V and 4 bases from J, the junction contained 8 bases not matched to a gene. DNA of the CDR3: TGTGCCAGCAGTAACATACAGGGGGCGAGCACTGAAGCTTTCTTT. Translating gives CASSNIQGASTEAFF.

The chain joins TRBV11-2 to TRBJ1-4; possibly TRBD1 for D (6 bases). From germline, CDR1 is SGHAT and CDR2 FQNNGV. V was shortened by 5 bases and J by 2 bases, with 12 bases between the two germline ends. This CDR3 is 15 amino acids long. CDR3 sequence reads: CASSAYGGTNEKLFF. CDR3 bases: TGTGCCAGCAGCGCTTATGGGGGCACTAATGAAAAACTGTTTTTT.

V usage is TRBV5-6 and J usage is TRBJ2-5; D gene unclear. The CDR3 totals 12 residues. Trimming took 3 bases from V and 5 from J, leaving 8 bases between them. Germline CDR1 SGHDT, CDR2 YYEEEE. The CDR3 spells CASSSVRETQYF. In DNA, the CDR3 is TGTGCCAGCAGCTCGGTCAGGGAGACCCAGTACTTC. Full variable domain (rest looked up from reference TRBV5-6 and TRBJ2-5): DAGVTQSPTHLIKTRGQQVTLRCSPKSGHDTVSWYQQALGQGPQFIFQYYEEEERQRGNFPDRFSGHQFPNYSSELNVNALLLGDSALYLCASSSVRETQYFGPGTRLLVL.

This rearrangement joins TRBV7-3 to TRBJ2-5; 7 bases match TRBD2. The CDR3 runs 14 residues. The junction had 6 bases not matched to a gene; V was cut back by 4 bases and J by 4 bases. The germline CDR1 and CDR2 sequences are SGHTA and FQGTGA. The CDR3 loop is CASSSGTGGETQYF. CDR3 sequence (DNA): TGTGCCAGCAGCTCTGGGACGGGAGGAGAGACCCAGTACTTC.

The gene calls are TRBV9 and TRBJ1-2, with D perhaps matching TRBD1 (6 bases). V was clipped by 0 bases and J by 7 bases, with 16 bases between them. The CDR3 consists of 15 residues. Germline loops: CDR1 SGDLS, CDR2 YYNGEE. CDR3 sequence: CASSVAPDSSLGYTF. The CDR3, as DNA: TGTGCCAGCAGCGTAGCCCCGGACAGCTCCCTTGGCTACACCTTC. Using reference TRBV9 and TRBJ1-2 for the parts outside the CDR3, the full variable domain is DSGVTQTPKHLITATGQRVTLRCSPRSGDLSVYWYQQSLDQGLQFLIQYYNGEERAKGNILERFSAQQFPDLHSELNLSSLELGDSALYFCASSVAPDSSLGYTFGSGTRLTVV.

V gene TRBV19 combines with J gene TRBJ1-5; D not certain. This CDR3 has 14 amino acids. Germline values: CDR1 LNHDA, CDR2 SQIVND (reference sequence). Trimming shortened V by 7 bases and J by 4 bases, and 14 bases separated the two germline ends. DNA of the CDR3: TGTGCCAGTAAAAGGGAGTTAGGGAATCAGCCCCAGCATTTT. Translating it yields CASKRELGNQPQHF.

This clone was recorded only once. V and J are TRBV4-1 and TRBJ1-1, with 8 bases fitting TRBD1. This CDR3 region has 18 residues. The germline V gene has CDR1 MGHRA and CDR2 YSYEKL. V was pared by 4 bases and J by 0 bases, with 13 bases of the junction left unmatched. In nucleotides, the CDR3 is TGCGCCAGCAGCCGCCCCAGGGGGACAGGAGCTATGAACACTGAAGCTTTCTTT. It encodes CASSRPRGTGAMNTEAFF.

The chain links TRBV19 to TRBJ1-1; D might be TRBD1 (5 bases). CDR3 length: 13 amino acids. The V end was cut by 5 bases, the J end by 7 bases, with 14 bases between. CDR1 is LNHDA and CDR2 is SQIVND in the germline V gene (reference sequence). CDR3 DNA: TGTGCCAGTAGTGAATTCGGGCAGGGTGAAGCTTTCTTT. It specifies CASSEFGQGEAFF.